This T cell receptor (beta chain) was retrieved from a study of cytomegalovirus exposure and HLA in healthy donors. Broader study findings: Some segments of the V type, notably TRBV6-2 and TRBV6-3, were excluded as indistinguishable. Cytomegalovirus status, reportedly, was diagnosed with high specificity and sensitivity by the classifier.

J lost 1 base, V lost 5 bases, and 6 bases had no gene match. This CDR3 has 15 residues. Germline lookup yields CDR1 LNHDA and CDR2 SQIVND (reference sequence). 13 Jbeta primers and 60 Vbeta primers were used for the PCR. TCRdb's table, derived via immunoSEQ multiplex PCR, lists solely in-frame clones and lacks some. The sample table sets out some 96,000 clones. About this clone: Its matching antigen is unknown.

Sequencing was done on a sample of PBMCs. This rearrangement joins TRBV19 to TRBJ1-1, with 8 bases identical to TRBD1. The TCR was taken from a woman in her twenties or thirties in good health and CMV-seronegative. CDR3 protein: CASSPRTGQNTEAFF. CDR3 bases: TGTGCCAGTAGTCCCCGGACAGGGCAGAACACTGAAGCTTTCTTT.